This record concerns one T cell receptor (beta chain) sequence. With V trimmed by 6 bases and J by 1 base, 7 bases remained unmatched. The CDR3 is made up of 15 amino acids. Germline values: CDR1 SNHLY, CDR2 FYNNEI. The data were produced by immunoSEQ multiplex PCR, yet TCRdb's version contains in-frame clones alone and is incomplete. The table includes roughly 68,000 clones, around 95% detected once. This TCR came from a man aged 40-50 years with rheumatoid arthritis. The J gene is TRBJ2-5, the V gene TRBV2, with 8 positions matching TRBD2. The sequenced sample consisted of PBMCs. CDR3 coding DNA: TGTGCCAGCAGAGGGTGGAGCGGGGGCCAAGAGACCCAGTACTTC. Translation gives CASRGWSGGQETQYF.